A single sample is the source of the 9 T cell receptor beta chains below, sequenced in a study of shared clonotypes between healthy human individuals. Assay used: immunoSEQ multiplex PCR; TCRdb lists only in-frame clones, some missing. In the table there are roughly 2.5 million clones, around 90% of which are singletons. Input material: naive CD4+ T cells sorted from blood. The subset: CD45RA+ positively selected. These receptor sequences come from a man aged 18 to 29 in good health.

V gene TRBV30 combines with J gene TRBJ1-1; the D is unclear. The CDR3 covers 15 residues. Germline loops: CDR1 GTSNPN, CDR2 SVGIG (reference sequence). Deletions cut 2 bases from V and 1 base from J, with 14 bases between. In nucleotides, the CDR3 is TGTGCCTGGAGTACCGGTCCGTTCCAGAACACTGAAGCTTTCTTT. Translated: CAWSTGPFQNTEAFF.

This chain joins TRBV6-1 and TRBJ2-2; TRBD2 aligns across 7 bases. CDR3 size: 15 residues. The germline V gene has CDR1 MNHNS and CDR2 SASEGT. V was clipped by 4 bases and J by 2 bases; unmatched bases: 4. The CDR3 loop reads CASSVRGVNTGELFF. Written as DNA, the CDR3 is TGTGCCAGCAGTGTCCGGGGGGTTAACACCGGGGAGCTGTTTTTT.

The chain links TRBV28 to TRBJ2-7; D assignment may be TRBD1 or TRBD2 (6 bases each). Germline CDR1 reads MDHEN; CDR2 reads SYDVKM. V shed 3 bases and J shed 9 bases, with 21 bases lying between them. This CDR3 comprises 15 residues. The CDR3 DNA sequence: TGTGCCAGCAGTTTTGGGCTGGTGGAGGGGGGCAGGCAGTACTTC. Protein: CASSFGLVEGGRQYF.

The V gene is TRBV12-5, the J gene TRBJ2-2; D is uncertain. Germline V gene data show CDR1 as LGHNT and CDR2 as FRNRAP. V gave up 5 bases and J gave up 1 base, with 11 bases separating them. The CDR3 sequence is 15 residues long. Here the CDR3 DNA reads TGTGCTAGTGGTCAACTTTCAGGGAACACCGGGGAGCTGTTTTTT. It specifies CASGQLSGNTGELFF. The full variable domain, its missing parts supplied by reference TRBV12-5 and TRBJ2-2, is DARVTQTPRHKVTEMGQEVTMRCQPILGHNTVFWYRQTMMQGLELLAYFRNRAPLDDSGMPKDRFSAEMPDATLATLKIQPSEPRDSAVYFCASGQLSGNTGELFFGEGSRLTVL.

This clone was seen only once. In the same sample, other DNA sequences code for this CDR3. This rearrangement joins TRBV18 to TRBJ2-7; TRBD1 agrees at 8 bases. Germline V CDR1 and CDR2: KGHSH, LQKENI. This CDR3 region has 14 residues. With V trimmed by 2 bases and J by 7 bases, 7 bases remained unmatched. The CDR3 loop reads CASSPSSDRVEQYF. The CDR3 DNA follows: TGTGCCAGCTCACCATCTTCGGACAGGGTGGAGCAGTACTTC.

The chain employs TRBV30 and TRBJ1-1; a weak D match, TRBD1 (5 bases). The CDR3 consists of 15 residues. V lost 4 bases and J 0 bases, leaving 15 bases between the germline ends. Germline CDR1 and CDR2: GTSNPN and SVGIG (reference sequence). The CDR3 DNA reads TGTGCCTGGACCTGGAGTTGGGGGATGAACACTGAAGCTTTCTTT. It encodes CAWTWSWGMNTEAFF.

The chain recombines TRBV6-6 with TRBJ2-7; the D gene is possibly TRBD2 (7 bases). Germline CDR1 is MNHNY and CDR2 is SVGAGI (reference sequence). Trimming removed 7 bases from V and 4 bases from J, with 14 bases in between. There are 13 residues in the CDR3. The CDR3 DNA sequence: TGTGCCAGCACTCAAGGGGGGGATTACGAGCAGTACTTC. This codes for CASTQGGDYEQYF.

This clone is a singleton in its sample. The chain recombines TRBV12-5 with TRBJ2-2; D is undetermined. Germline CDR1 reads LGHNT; CDR2 reads FRNRAP. V lost 0 bases to trimming and J lost 2 bases, with 13 bases between them. The CDR3 extends over 17 amino acids. The CDR3 DNA sequence: TGTGCTAGTGGTTTGGTCACGACCCTTACCAACACCGGGGAGCTGTTTTTT. Encoded protein: CASGLVTTLTNTGELFF.

The chain couples TRBV4-3 to TRBJ2-7, with 7 positions matching TRBD2. Germline assignment: CDR1 LGHNA and CDR2 YSLEER. After removal of 0 bases from V and 0 bases from J, the junction contained 5 bases not matched to a gene. CDR3 length: 16 residues. CDR3 sequence reads: CASSQDRAGASYEQYF. CDR3 bases: TGCGCCAGCAGCCAAGATCGGGCGGGAGCCTCCTACGAGCAGTACTTC.